This T cell receptor (beta chain) emerged from a study of shared clonotypes between healthy human individuals. Trimming left V 0 bases short and J 11 bases short, with 16 bases between. The CDR3 contains 14 residues. CDR1 and CDR2 from the germline V gene are LNHNV and YYDKDF (reference sequence). The table lists this clone with many counts. Donors comprised healthy HIV-negative adults lacking recent acute infections or vaccinations. Every contributor of samples was a Caucasian grown-up residing in Nashville, Tennessee. Genomic DNA of each subset was evenly split across several immunoSEQ plates. The table came from immunoSEQ multiplex PCR; TCRdb's copy has only in-frame clones and leaves some out. The data show about 500,000 clones, roughly three quarters seen once.

Sequenced sample: PBMCs. The receptor's source is a middle-aged woman in good health. Some clones in this sample may be carry-over from other donors' samples. The chain links TRBV15 to TRBJ2-5; either TRBD1 or TRBD2 may fit D (5 bases each). CDR3 sequence: CATSREGLSGEQYF. The CDR3 bases are TGTGCCACCAGCAGAGAGGGGCTATCTGGGGAGCAGTACTTC.